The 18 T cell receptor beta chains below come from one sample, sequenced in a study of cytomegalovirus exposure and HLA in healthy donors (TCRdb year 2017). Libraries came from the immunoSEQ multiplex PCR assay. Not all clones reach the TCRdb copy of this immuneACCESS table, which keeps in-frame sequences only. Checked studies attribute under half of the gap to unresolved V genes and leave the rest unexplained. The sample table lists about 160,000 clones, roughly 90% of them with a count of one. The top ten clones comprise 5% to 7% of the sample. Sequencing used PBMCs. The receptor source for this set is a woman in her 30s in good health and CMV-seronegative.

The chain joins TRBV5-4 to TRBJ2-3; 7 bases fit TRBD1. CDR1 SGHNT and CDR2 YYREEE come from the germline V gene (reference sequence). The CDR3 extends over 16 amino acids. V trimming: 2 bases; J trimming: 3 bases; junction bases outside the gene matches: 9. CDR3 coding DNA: TGTGCCAGCAGCTTAGGACCGGGACAGCAAACAGATACGCAGTATTTT. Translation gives CASSLGPGQQTDTQYF.

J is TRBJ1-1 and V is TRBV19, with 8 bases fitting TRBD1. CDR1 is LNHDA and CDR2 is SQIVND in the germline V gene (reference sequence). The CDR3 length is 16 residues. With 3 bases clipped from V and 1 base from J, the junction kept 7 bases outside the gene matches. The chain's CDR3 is CASSIRTGRANTEAFF. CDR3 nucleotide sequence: TGTGCCAGTAGTATTAGGACAGGGAGGGCGAACACTGAAGCTTTCTTT.

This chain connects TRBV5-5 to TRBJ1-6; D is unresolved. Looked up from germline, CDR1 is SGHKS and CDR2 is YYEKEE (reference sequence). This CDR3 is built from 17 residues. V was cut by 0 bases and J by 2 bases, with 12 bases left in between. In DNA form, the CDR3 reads TGTGCCAGCAGCTTGGAGGTCCGCAACGCCTATAATTCACCCCTCCACTTT. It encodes CASSLEVRNAYNSPLHF.

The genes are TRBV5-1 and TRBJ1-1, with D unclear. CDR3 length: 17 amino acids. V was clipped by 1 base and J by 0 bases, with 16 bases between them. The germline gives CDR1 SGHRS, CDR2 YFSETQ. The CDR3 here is CASSLTGAQTMNTEAFF. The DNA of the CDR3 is TGCGCCAGCAGCTTGACGGGCGCACAGACTATGAACACTGAAGCTTTCTTT.

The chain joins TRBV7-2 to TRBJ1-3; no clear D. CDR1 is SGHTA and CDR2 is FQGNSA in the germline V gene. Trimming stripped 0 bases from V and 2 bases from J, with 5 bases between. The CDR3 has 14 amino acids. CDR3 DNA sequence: TGTGCCAGCAGCTTAGCAGGGCCTGGAAACACCATATATTTT. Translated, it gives CASSLAGPGNTIYF.

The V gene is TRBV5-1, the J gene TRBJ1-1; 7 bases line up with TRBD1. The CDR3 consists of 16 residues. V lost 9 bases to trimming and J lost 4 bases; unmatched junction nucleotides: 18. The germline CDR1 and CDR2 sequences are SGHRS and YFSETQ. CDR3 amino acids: CATSLQQGRGSTEAFF. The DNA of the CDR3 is TGCGCCACCTCACTACAACAGGGGAGGGGTAGCACTGAAGCTTTCTTT.

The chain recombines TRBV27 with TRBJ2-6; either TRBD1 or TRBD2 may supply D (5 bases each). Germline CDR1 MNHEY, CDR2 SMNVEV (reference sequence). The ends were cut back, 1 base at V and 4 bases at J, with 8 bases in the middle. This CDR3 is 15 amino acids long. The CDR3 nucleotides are TGTGCCAGCAGTTTATTGGGGGAAGGGGCCAACGTCCTGACTTTC. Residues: CASSLLGEGANVLTF. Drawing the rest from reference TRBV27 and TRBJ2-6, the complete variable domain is EAQVTQNPRYLITVTGKKLTVTCSQNMNHEYMSWYRQDPGLGLRQIYYSMNVEVTDKGDVPEGYKVSRKEKRNFPLILESPSPNQTSLYFCASSLLGEGANVLTFGAGSRLTVL.

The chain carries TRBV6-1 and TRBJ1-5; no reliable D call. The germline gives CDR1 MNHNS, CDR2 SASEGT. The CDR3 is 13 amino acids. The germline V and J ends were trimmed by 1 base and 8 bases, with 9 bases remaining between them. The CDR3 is CASSEDPVKPQHF. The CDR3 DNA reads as TGTGCCAGCAGTGAAGATCCGGTTAAGCCCCAGCATTTT.

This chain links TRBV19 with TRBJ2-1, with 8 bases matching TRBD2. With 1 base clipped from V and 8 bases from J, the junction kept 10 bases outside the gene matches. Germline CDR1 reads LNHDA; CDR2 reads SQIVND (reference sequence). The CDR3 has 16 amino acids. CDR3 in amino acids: CASSIASSGGPDEQFF. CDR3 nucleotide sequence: TGTGCCAGTAGTATAGCTTCTTCGGGGGGGCCTGATGAGCAGTTCTTC. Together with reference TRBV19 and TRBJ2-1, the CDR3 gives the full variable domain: DGGITQSPKYLFRKEGQNVTLSCEQNLNHDAMYWYRQDPGQGLRLIYYSQIVNDFQKGDIAEGYSVSREKKESFPLTVTSAQKNPTAFYLCASSIASSGGPDEQFFGPGTRLTVL.

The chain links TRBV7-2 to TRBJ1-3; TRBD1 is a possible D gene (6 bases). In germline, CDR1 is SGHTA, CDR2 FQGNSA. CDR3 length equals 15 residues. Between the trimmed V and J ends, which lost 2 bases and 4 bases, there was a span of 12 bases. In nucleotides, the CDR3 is TGTGCCAGCAGCTTATGGCAGGGGTCCGGAAACACCATATATTTT. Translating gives CASSLWQGSGNTIYF.

The CDR3 reads CASRPGRTSTDTQYF. The CDR3 DNA follows: TGTGCCAGCAGGCCGGGACGGACTAGCACAGATACGCAGTATTTT. This chain connects TRBV27 to TRBJ2-3; D is perhaps TRBD1 or TRBD2 (5 bases each). The CDR3 is 15 amino acids. V shed 6 bases and J shed 0 bases, with 13 bases lying between them. The V gene's germline CDR1 is MNHEY and CDR2 SMNVEV (reference sequence).

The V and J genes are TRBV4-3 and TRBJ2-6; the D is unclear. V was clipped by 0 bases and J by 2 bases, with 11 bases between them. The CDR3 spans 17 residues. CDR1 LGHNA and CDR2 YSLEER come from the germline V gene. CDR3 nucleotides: TGCGCCAGCAGCCAAGATATAAGGGTAGCTGGGGCCAACGTCCTGACTTTC. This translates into CASSQDIRVAGANVLTF.

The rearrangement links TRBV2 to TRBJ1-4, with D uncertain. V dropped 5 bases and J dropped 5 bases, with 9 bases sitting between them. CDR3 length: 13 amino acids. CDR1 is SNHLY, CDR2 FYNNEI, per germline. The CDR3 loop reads CASSLLENEKLFF. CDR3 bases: TGTGCCAGCAGTCTGCTAGAAAATGAAAAACTGTTTTTT.

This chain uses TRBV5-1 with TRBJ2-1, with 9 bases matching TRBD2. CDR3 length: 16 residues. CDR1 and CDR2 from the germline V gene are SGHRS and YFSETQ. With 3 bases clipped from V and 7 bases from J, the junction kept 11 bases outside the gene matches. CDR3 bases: TGCGCCAGCAGCTATGGCGGGGGGGAACCCCCAAATGAGCAGTTCTTC. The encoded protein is CASSYGGGEPPNEQFF.

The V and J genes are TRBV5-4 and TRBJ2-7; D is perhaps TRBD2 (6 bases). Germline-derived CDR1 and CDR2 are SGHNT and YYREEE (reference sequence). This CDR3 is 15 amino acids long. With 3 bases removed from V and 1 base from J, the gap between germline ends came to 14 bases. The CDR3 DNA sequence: TGTGCCAGCAGCTCTGGGAGGCGCGAGTCCTACGAGCAGTACTTC. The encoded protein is CASSSGRRESYEQYF.

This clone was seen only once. The CDR3 DNA is TGTGCCAGCAGCTTGAAAGCGGGGGCCGGGGAGCTGTTTTTT. It translates to CASSLKAGAGELFF. The V gene is TRBV4-2, the J gene TRBJ2-2, with TRBD2 matching 8 bases. V dropped 5 bases and J dropped 6; count of bases not matched to a gene: 5. This CDR3 is 14 amino acids long. Germline V lookup: CDR1 LGHNA, CDR2 YNFKEQ.

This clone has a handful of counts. For the CDR3, the DNA is TGTGCCAGCAGCTTAGCGCAAGGAGCCGGAAACACCATATATTTT. Its translation: CASSLAQGAGNTIYF. The chain combines TRBV7-2 with TRBJ1-3; D remains unclear. CDR1 SGHTA and CDR2 FQGNSA come from the germline V gene. Trimming took off 0 bases at V and 4 bases at J, with 10 bases between the two ends. The length of the CDR3 is 15 residues. The whole variable domain, remainder taken from reference TRBV7-2 and TRBJ1-3, is GAGVSQSPSNKVTEKGKDVELRCDPISGHTALYWYRQSLGQGLEFLIYFQGNSAPDKSGLPSDRFSAERTGGSVSTLTIQRTQQEDSAVYLCASSLAQGAGNTIYFGEGSWLTVV.

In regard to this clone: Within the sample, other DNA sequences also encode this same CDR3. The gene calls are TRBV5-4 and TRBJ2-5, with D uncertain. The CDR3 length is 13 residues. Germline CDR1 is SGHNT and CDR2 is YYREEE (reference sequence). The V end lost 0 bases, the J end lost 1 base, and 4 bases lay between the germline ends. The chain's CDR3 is CASSLVGQETQYF. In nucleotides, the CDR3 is TGTGCCAGCAGCTTGGTCGGCCAAGAGACCCAGTACTTC.